This T cell receptor beta chain emerged from a study of immune evolution from preneoplasia to lung adenocarcinoma. Study background: HLA loss of heterozygosity: under 7.5% AIS, over 12% MIA, over 25% ADC, none AAH.

J gave up 0 bases and V 4 bases, and 7 bases lay outside the gene matches. Germline lookup yields CDR1 SGHNT and CDR2 YYREEE (reference sequence). The CDR3 totals 19 residues. Patient tissue came from resections in Japan or China, 2014–2017. Study observations and caveats: Later-stage lesions seemingly showed higher T cell density and diversity than normal lung.

Points on this clone: The target antigen is unknown.

Only in-frame clones appear in the TCRdb table, and some are missing; sequencing was by immunoSEQ multiplex PCR. The data contain more than 13,000 clones, about 80% of them singletons. The V and J genes are TRBV5-4 and TRBJ2-1; TRBD2 matches at 16 bases. Sequenced sample: FFPE minimally invasive lung adenocarcinoma tissue. This receptor was obtained from a person between 65 and 79 years old with lung adenocarcinoma. The CDR3 protein is CASSQQGLAGGSSYNEQFF. Written as DNA, the CDR3 is TGTGCCAGCAGCCAACAGGGACTAGCGGGAGGGAGCTCCTACAATGAGCAGTTCTTC.